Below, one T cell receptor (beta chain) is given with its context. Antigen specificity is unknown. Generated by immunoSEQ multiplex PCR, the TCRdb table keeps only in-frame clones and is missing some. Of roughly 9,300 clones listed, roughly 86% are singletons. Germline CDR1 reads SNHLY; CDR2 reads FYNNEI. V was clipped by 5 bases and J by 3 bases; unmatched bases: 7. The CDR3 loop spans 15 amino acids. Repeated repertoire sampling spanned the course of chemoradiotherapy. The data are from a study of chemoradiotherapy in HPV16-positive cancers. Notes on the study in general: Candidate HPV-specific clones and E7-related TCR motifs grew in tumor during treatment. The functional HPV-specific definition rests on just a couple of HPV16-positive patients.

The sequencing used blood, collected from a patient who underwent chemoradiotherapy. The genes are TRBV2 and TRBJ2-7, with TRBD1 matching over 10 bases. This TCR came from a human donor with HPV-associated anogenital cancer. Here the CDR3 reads CASSLFRDRGYEQYF. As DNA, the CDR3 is TGTGCCAGCAGTTTGTTCCGGGACAGGGGCTACGAGCAGTACTTC.